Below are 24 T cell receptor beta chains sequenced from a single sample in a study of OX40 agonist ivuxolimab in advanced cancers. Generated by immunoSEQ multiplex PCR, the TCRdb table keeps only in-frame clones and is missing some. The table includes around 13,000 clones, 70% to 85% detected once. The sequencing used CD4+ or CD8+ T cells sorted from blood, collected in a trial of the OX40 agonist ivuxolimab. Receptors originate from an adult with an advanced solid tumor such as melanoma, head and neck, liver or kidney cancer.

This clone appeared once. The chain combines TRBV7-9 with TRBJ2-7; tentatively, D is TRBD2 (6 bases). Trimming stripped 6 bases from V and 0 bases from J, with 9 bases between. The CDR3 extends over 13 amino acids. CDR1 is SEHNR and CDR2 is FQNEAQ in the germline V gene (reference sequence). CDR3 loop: CASSVGSSYEQYF. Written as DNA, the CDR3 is TGTGCCAGCAGTGTCGGGAGCTCCTACGAGCAGTACTTC.

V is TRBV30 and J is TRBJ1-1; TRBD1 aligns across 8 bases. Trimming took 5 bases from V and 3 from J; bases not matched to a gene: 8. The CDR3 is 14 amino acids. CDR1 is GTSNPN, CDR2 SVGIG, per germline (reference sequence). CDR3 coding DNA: TGTGCCTGGTTACTCCCGGACAGGGACACTGAAGCTTTCTTT. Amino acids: CAWLLPDRDTEAFF.

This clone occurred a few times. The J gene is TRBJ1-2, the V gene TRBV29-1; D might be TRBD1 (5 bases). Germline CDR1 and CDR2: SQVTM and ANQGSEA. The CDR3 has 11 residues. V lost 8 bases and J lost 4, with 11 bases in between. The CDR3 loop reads CSLGPAYGYTF. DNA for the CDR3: TGCAGCTTGGGGCCAGCCTATGGCTACACCTTC.

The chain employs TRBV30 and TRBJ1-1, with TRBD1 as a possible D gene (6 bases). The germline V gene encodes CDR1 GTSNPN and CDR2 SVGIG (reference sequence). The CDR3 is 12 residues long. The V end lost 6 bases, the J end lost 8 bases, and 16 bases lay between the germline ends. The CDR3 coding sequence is TGTGCCTGCTCGGGGGGGGCGGTCGAAGCTTTCTTT. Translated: CACSGGAVEAFF.

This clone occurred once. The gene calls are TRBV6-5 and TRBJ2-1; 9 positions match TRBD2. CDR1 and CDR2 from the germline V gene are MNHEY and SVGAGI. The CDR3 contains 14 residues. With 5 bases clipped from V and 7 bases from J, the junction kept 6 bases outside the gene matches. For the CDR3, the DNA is TGTGCCAGCAGTGGGGGACTAGCTATGAATGAGCAGTTCTTC. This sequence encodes CASSGGLAMNEQFF.

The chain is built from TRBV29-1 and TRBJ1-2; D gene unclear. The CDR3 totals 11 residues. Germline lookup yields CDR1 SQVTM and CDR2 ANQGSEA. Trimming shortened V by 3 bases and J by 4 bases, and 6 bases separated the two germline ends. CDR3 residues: CSVDGVYGYTF. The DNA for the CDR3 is TGCAGCGTTGACGGGGTCTATGGCTACACCTTC.

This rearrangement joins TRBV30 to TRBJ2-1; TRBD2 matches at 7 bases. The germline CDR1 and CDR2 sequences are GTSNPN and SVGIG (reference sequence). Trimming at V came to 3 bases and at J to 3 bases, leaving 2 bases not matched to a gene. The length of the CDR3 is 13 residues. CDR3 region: CAWRGGSYNEQFF. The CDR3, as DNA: TGTGCCTGGAGAGGCGGGAGCTACAATGAGCAGTTCTTC.

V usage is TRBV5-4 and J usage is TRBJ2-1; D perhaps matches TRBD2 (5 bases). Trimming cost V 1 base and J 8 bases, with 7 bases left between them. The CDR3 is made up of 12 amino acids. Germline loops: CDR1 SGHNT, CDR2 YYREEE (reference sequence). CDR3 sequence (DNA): TGTGCCAGCAGCTTGAGAGGGTATGAGCAGTTCTTC. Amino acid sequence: CASSLRGYEQFF.

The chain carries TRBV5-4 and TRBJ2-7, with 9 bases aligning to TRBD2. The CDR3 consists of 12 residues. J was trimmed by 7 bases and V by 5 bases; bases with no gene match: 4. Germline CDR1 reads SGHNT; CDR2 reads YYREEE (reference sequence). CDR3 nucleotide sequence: TGTGCCAGCAGTTCCACTAGCGGGGAGCAGTACTTC. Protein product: CASSSTSGEQYF.

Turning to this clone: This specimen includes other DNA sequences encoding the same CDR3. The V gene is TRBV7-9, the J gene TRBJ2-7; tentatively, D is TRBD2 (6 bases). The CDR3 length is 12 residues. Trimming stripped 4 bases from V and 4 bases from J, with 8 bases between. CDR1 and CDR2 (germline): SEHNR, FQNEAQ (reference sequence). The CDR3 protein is CASSSGLYEQYF. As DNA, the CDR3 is TGTGCCAGCAGCTCGGGACTGTACGAGCAGTACTTC.

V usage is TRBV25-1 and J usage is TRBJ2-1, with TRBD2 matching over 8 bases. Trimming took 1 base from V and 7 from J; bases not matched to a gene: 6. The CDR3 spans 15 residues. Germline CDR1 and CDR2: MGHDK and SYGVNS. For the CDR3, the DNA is TGTGCCAGCAGTGAATGGGGGACTAGTAAGAATGAGCAGTTCTTC. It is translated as CASSEWGTSKNEQFF.

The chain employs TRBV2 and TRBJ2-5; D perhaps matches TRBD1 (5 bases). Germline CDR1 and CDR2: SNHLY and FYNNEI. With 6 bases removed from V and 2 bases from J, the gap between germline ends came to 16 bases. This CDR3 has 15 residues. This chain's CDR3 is CASRAGPRGQETQYF. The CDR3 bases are TGTGCCAGCAGAGCAGGACCTAGGGGACAAGAGACCCAGTACTTC.

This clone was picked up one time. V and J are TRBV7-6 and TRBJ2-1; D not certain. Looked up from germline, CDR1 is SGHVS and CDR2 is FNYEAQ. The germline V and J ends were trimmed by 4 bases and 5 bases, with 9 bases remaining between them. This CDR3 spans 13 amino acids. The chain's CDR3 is CASSSPPHNEQFF. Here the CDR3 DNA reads TGTGCCAGCAGCTCGCCGCCCCACAATGAGCAGTTCTTC.

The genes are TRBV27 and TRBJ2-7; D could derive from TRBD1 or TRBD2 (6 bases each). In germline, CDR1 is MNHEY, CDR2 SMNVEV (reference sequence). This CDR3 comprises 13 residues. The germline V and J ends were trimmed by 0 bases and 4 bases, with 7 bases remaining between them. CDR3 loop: CASSLSGGYEQYF. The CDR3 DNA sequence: TGTGCCAGCAGTTTATCAGGGGGGTACGAGCAGTACTTC.

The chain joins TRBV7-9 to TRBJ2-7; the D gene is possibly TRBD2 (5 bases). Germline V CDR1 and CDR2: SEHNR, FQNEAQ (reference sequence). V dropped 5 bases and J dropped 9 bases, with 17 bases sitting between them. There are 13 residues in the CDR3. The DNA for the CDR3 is TGTGCCAGCAGCCTCACCAGCGAGGGTTTGCAGTACTTC. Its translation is CASSLTSEGLQYF.

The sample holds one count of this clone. The chain's CDR3 is CASLQETQYF. In DNA, the CDR3 is TGTGCCAGCTTACAAGAGACCCAGTACTTC. This sequence joins TRBV9 and TRBJ2-5, with D hard to call. The CDR3 runs 10 residues. The V end lost 7 bases, the J end lost 2 bases, and 3 bases lay between the germline ends. CDR1 is SGDLS, CDR2 YYNGEE, per germline.

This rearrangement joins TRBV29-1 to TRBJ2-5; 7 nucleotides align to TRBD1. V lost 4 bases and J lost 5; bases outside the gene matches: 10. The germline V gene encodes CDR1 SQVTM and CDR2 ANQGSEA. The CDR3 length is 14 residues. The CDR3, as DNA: TGCAGCGTTGCTCCGACAGGGCAGGCGGAGACCCAGTACTTC. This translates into CSVAPTGQAETQYF.

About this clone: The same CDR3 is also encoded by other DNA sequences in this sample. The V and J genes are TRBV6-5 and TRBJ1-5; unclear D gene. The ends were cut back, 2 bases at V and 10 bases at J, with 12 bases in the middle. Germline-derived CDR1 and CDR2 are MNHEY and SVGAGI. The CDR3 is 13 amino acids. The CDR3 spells CASSYGPLSPQHF. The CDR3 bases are TGTGCCAGCAGTTACGGGCCCCTCTCTCCCCAGCATTTT.

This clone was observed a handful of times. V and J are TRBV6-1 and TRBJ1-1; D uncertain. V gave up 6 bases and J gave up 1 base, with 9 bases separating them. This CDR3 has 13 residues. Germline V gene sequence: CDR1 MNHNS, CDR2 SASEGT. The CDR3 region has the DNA TGTGCCAGCAGCTCGTCCGAGAACACTGAAGCTTTCTTT. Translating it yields CASSSSENTEAFF.

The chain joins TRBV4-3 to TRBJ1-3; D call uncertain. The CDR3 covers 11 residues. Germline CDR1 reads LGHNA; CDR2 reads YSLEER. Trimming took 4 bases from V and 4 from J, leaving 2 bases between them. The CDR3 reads CASSLGNTIYF. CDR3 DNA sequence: TGCGCCAGCAGCCTAGGAAACACCATATATTTT.

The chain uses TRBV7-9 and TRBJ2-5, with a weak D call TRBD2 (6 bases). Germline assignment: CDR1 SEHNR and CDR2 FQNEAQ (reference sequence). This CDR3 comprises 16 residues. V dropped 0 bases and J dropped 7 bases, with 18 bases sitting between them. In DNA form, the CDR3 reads TGTGCCAGCAGCTTAGCCATGGGACTCGCCGCCAGGACCCAGTACTTC. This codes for CASSLAMGLAARTQYF.

The CDR3 spells CSVGQGGDEQYF. CDR3 bases: TGCAGCGTTGGACAGGGGGGCGACGAGCAGTACTTC. The chain combines TRBV29-1 with TRBJ2-7; 9 bases match TRBD1. The CDR3 totals 12 residues. The junction had 3 bases not matched to a gene; V was cut back by 4 bases and J by 5 bases. Per germline, CDR1 SQVTM and CDR2 ANQGSEA.

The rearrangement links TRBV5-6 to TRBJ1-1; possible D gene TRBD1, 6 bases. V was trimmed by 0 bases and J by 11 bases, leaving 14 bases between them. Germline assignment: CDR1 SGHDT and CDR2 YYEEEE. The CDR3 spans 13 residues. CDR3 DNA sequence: TGTGCCAGCAGCTTGGAGCGTTCGGGGGGCGCTTTCTTT. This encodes CASSLERSGGAFF.

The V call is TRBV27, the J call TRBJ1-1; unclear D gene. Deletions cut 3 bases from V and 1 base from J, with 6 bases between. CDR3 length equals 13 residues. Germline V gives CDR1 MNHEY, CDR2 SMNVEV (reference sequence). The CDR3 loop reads CASSLTGNTEAFF. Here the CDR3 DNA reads TGTGCCAGCAGTTTGACGGGGAACACTGAAGCTTTCTTT.